The next 24 T cell receptor beta chains were all read from a single sample in a study of shared clonotypes between healthy human individuals. The assay was immunoSEQ multiplex PCR, and TCRdb's table has in-frame clones only and misses some. The repertoire includes over 400,000 clones, 81% of them detected once, and approximately 11% sits in the top ten. Sequencing input: PBMCs. These receptors were taken from a woman aged 40-49 years in good health. Some clones in this sample may be carry-over from other donors' samples.

Comments on this clone: A far larger clone differs by one base, so this is likely a read error. The chain couples TRBV4-2 to TRBJ2-5; 7 positions agree with TRBD2. CDR3 length equals 15 residues. V gave up 2 bases and J gave up 5 bases; unmatched junction bases: 8. Germline lookup yields CDR1 LGHNA and CDR2 YNFKEQ. CDR3 loop: CASSQMGGPQETQYF. The CDR3 bases are TGTGCCAGCAGCCAAATGGGAGGGCCCCAGGAGACCCAGTACTTC.

The chain recombines TRBV21-1 with TRBJ2-7; the DNA was not compared with TRBD1, the D call given in the table. TRBV21-1 is noted as a pseudogene. This CDR3 is 14 amino acids long. The CDR3, as DNA: TGTGCCAGCACTCTAGGACAGGGCCCCTACGAGCAGTACTTC. It is translated as CASTLGQGPYEQYF.

The gene calls are TRBV5-4 and TRBJ2-2, with 7 bases fitting TRBD2. The germline gives CDR1 SGHNT, CDR2 YYREEE (reference sequence). Trimming cost V 3 bases and J 1 base; bases outside gene matches: 6. This CDR3 is 16 amino acids long. The CDR3 loop is CASSSPSGGNTGELFF. The CDR3 DNA sequence: TGTGCCAGCAGCTCTCCTAGCGGAGGGAACACCGGGGAGCTGTTTTTT.

CDR3 protein: CASRPTHRYTLGYTF. The CDR3 nucleotides read TGTGCCAGCAGGCCTACCCATAGGTACACGCTCGGCTACACCTTC. The chain joins TRBV28 to TRBJ1-2; the D is unclear. The ends were cut back, 6 bases at V and 8 bases at J, with 22 bases in the middle. The CDR3 length is 15 residues. Looked up from germline, CDR1 is MDHEN and CDR2 is SYDVKM.

With regard to this clone: A far larger clone is just one base off, so this is likely a read error. The chain joins TRBV6-1 to TRBJ1-5, with 7 bases fitting TRBD1. The CDR3 has 13 amino acids. Germline V gives CDR1 MNHNS, CDR2 SASEGT. The J segment lost 5 bases and the V segment lost 4 bases, leaving 2 bases of the junction unmatched. This CDR3 is CASSGDRYQPQHF. The CDR3 bases are TGTGCCAGCAGTGGGGACAGATATCAGCCCCAGCATTTT.

Regarding this clone: This may stem from a read error, because a much larger clone lies one nucleotide away. This rearrangement joins TRBV5-1 to TRBJ2-3; no reliable D call. Germline CDR1 and CDR2: SGHRS and YFSETQ. This CDR3 comprises 14 residues. The V end lost 0 bases, the J end lost 2 bases, and 7 bases lay between the germline ends. The CDR3 DNA sequence: TGCGCCAGCAGCTTGGACCCATTCACAGATACGCAGTATTTT. As protein: CASSLDPFTDTQYF.

With regard to this clone: A far larger clone is one nucleotide away, so this likely arose from a read error. The gene calls are TRBV11-1 and TRBJ2-7; 12 bases map to TRBD2. This CDR3 has 16 amino acids. Germline trimming cut 5 bases from V and 2 bases from J; bases unmatched to any gene: 7. Germline V gene lookup returns CDR1 SGHAT and CDR2 FQDESV (reference sequence). The DNA for the CDR3 is TGTGCCAGCAGCCTCACCTGGACTAGCGGGACCTACGAGCAGTACTTC. It translates to CASSLTWTSGTYEQYF.

The chain recombines TRBV15 with TRBJ2-1; TRBD2 matches 7 bases. This CDR3 comprises 13 residues. After removal of 1 base from V and 9 bases from J, the junction contained 3 bases not matched to a gene. Germline V gene sequence: CDR1 LNHNV, CDR2 YYDKDF (reference sequence). CDR3 amino acids: CATSRGGGREQFF. The CDR3 DNA reads TGTGCCACCAGCAGAGGGGGGGGACGTGAGCAGTTCTTC.

Only one count was recorded for this clone. The chain combines TRBV28 with TRBJ2-2; D unresolved. The germline V gene has CDR1 MDHEN and CDR2 SYDVKM. The V and J ends lost 3 bases and 2 bases respectively, with 7 bases between them. This CDR3 comprises 14 residues. CDR3 sequence (DNA): TGTGCCAGCAGTTTGCTCGTAAACACCGGGGAGCTGTTTTTT. Its protein is CASSLLVNTGELFF. Looking up the rest from reference TRBV28 and TRBJ2-2 gives the full variable domain: DVKVTQSSRYLVKRTGEKVFLECVQDMDHENMFWYRQDPGLGLRLIYFSYDVKMKEKGDIPEGYSVSREKKERFSLILESASTNQTSMYLCASSLLVNTGELFFGEGSRLTVL.

This chain links TRBV4-2 with TRBJ2-6, with D unclear. V lost 0 bases, J lost 4 bases, and 7 bases lay in between. The CDR3 runs to 15 residues. In germline, CDR1 is LGHNA, CDR2 YNFKEQ. The DNA of the CDR3 is TGTGCCAGCAGCCAAGAAGCTTCCGGGGCCAACGTCCTGACTTTC. Residues: CASSQEASGANVLTF.

This sequence joins TRBV29-1 and TRBJ2-7; 11 positions match TRBD2. V was clipped by 6 bases and J by 6 bases; unmatched bases: 10. The V gene's germline CDR1 is SQVTM and CDR2 ANQGSEA. CDR3 length: 14 residues. DNA for the CDR3: TGCAGCGTGGGTGGACTAGCGGGCCCTAGCGAGCAGTACTTC. This gives the protein CSVGGLAGPSEQYF.

This clone has a handful of counts. The chain combines TRBV7-2 with TRBJ2-1; 7 bases map to TRBD2. Trimming cost V 1 base and J 8 bases; bases outside gene matches: 8. The CDR3 contains 15 residues. Germline V gene lookup returns CDR1 SGHTA and CDR2 FQGNSA. In DNA form, the CDR3 reads TGTGCCAGCAGCTTAGGGGGGAGGGCCGTGGATGAGCAGTTCTTC. This codes for CASSLGGRAVDEQFF.

As to this clone: One base separates it from a far larger clone, so it is likely a read error. This chain uses TRBV25-1 with TRBJ2-2; 8 bases fit TRBD1. The CDR3 is 15 amino acids. Germline CDR1 reads MGHDK; CDR2 reads SYGVNS. CDR3 in DNA: TGTGCCAGCAGTGAACTGGACAGGGACACCGTGGAGCTGTTTTTT. This gives the protein CASSELDRDTVELFF.

The rearrangement links TRBV7-2 to TRBJ2-3; 7 nucleotides align to TRBD2. The CDR3 has 16 amino acids. From germline, CDR1 is SGHTA and CDR2 FQGNSA. V shed 6 bases, J shed 1 base, and the junction held 10 bases outside the gene matches. The DNA for the CDR3 is TGTGCCAGCAGTTCCAGGTCGGCGGGGGGCACAGATACGCAGTATTTT. It translates to CASSSRSAGGTDTQYF.

The gene calls are TRBV7-3 and TRBJ2-6, with D unresolved. This CDR3 is 16 amino acids long. The V end was cut by 5 bases, the J end by 2 bases, with 13 bases between. Germline CDR1 SGHTA, CDR2 FQGTGA. The CDR3 region has the DNA TGTGCCAGCAGCCCCCCAGGTGTTACTGGGGCCAACGTCCTGACTTTC. Its protein product is CASSPPGVTGANVLTF.

The chain is built from TRBV28 and TRBJ1-3; 7 bases are shared with TRBD1. J lost 0 bases, V lost 10 bases, and 12 bases had no gene match. Germline V gene sequence: CDR1 MDHEN, CDR2 SYDVKM. The CDR3 sequence is 16 residues long. This CDR3 reads CATRTSGQTSGNTIYF. CDR3 sequence (DNA): TGTGCCACCCGAACCTCGGGACAGACCTCTGGAAACACCATATATTTT.

Comment on this clone: The likely explanation is a read error, given a far larger clone one base away. The gene calls are TRBV27 and TRBJ2-3, with D possibly matching TRBD2 (6 bases). Trimming took 6 bases from V and 1 from J, leaving 8 bases between them. Per the germline V gene, CDR1 is MNHEY and CDR2 is SMNVEV (reference sequence). The CDR3 runs 13 residues. The CDR3 region is CASSPGGTDTQYF. The CDR3 coding sequence is TGTGCCAGCAGCCCGGGGGGCACAGATACGCAGTATTTT.

Worth noting for this clone: This likely stems from a read error, as it lies one base from a far larger clone. This sample includes further DNA sequences coding for the same CDR3. The chain recombines TRBV7-3 with TRBJ2-6; no clear D gene. V lost 7 bases and J 7 bases, leaving 11 bases between the germline ends. The CDR3 is 13 amino acids. Germline assignment: CDR1 SGHTA and CDR2 FQGTGA. In DNA, the CDR3 is TGTGCCAGCAAGTCGGCAGGTGCCAACGTCCTGACTTTC. Protein sequence: CASKSAGANVLTF.

Ten or more counts support this clone. The same CDR3 can be traced to other DNA sequences in this sample. V and J are TRBV30 and TRBJ2-7, with a possible D match to TRBD2 (6 bases). The CDR3 is 12 amino acids. V lost 4 bases to trimming and J lost 7 bases, with 14 bases between them. Germline lookup yields CDR1 GTSNPN and CDR2 SVGIG (reference sequence). The chain's CDR3 is CAWNLLGGEQYF. The CDR3, as DNA: TGTGCCTGGAACCTCCTGGGGGGAGAGCAGTACTTC.

This chain joins TRBV6-1 and TRBJ2-2; TRBD1 matches 7 bases. The CDR3 spans 14 residues. V trimming: 7 bases; J trimming: 1 base; junction bases outside the gene matches: 3. Germline CDR1 is MNHNS and CDR2 is SASEGT. CDR3: CASTGTENTGELFF. The CDR3 bases are TGTGCCAGCACCGGGACAGAGAACACCGGGGAGCTGTTTTTT.

This sequence joins TRBV19 and TRBJ2-6; 10 bases are shared with TRBD2. Germline CDR1 reads LNHDA; CDR2 reads SQIVND (reference sequence). Unmatched junction bases numbered 7, after V lost 6 bases and J lost 2 bases. CDR3 length: 17 residues. The chain's CDR3 is CASSTSGEGTGANVLTF. For the CDR3, the DNA is TGTGCCAGTAGCACTAGCGGGGAAGGTACTGGGGCCAACGTCCTGACTTTC.

The DNA of the CDR3 is TGTGCCAGCAGCCTAGGGACATTCATGGGCTACACCTTC. Its translation: CASSLGTFMGYTF. The chain has TRBV28 and TRBJ1-2; TRBD1 might be the D (6 bases). From germline, CDR1 is MDHEN and CDR2 SYDVKM. The CDR3 is 13 residues long. V lost 6 bases, J lost 8 bases, and 16 bases lay in between.

V gene TRBV5-1 combines with J gene TRBJ2-3, with 7 bases matching TRBD2. Per germline, CDR1 SGHRS and CDR2 YFSETQ. The V segment lost 2 bases and the J segment 2 bases; nucleotides outside the gene matches: 5. The CDR3 is 15 residues long. The CDR3 region is CASSFTGGPTDTQYF. As DNA, the CDR3 is TGCGCCAGCAGCTTTACGGGAGGCCCCACAGATACGCAGTATTTT.

A remark on this clone: This probably arose from a read error, given a far larger clone one base away. Other DNA sequences of this sample code for an identical CDR3. The J gene is TRBJ1-2, the V gene TRBV10-3; D gene uncertain. The CDR3 is made up of 13 amino acids. Germline V gene sequence: CDR1 ENHRY, CDR2 SYGVKD. CDR3 coding DNA: TGTGCCATCAGTGCAGACCCCAACTATGGCTACACATTC. It specifies CAISADPNYGYTF.